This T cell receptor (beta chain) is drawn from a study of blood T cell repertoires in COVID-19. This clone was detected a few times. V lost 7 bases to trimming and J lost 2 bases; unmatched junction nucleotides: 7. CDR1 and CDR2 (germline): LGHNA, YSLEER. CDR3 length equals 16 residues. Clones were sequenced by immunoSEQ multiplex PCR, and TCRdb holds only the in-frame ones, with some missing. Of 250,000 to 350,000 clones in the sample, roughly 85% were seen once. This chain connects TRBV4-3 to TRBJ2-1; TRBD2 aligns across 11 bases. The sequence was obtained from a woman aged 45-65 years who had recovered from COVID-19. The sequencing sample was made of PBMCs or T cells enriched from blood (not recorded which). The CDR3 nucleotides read TGCGCCAGCAAAGTCGAACTAGCGGGAGCCTACAATGAGCAGTTCTTC. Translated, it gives CASKVELAGAYNEQFF.